The 20 T cell receptor beta chains given below trace back to one sample, sequenced in a study of blood T cell repertoires in COVID-19. TCRdb's copy holds only in-frame clones and misses some; the assay was immunoSEQ multiplex PCR. The repertoire includes 290,000 or so clones, 85% to 90% of them detected once, and 1% to 1.5% sits in the top ten. The sequenced sample consisted of peripheral blood. These receptors came from a man between 70 and 80 years old with acute or convalescent COVID-19.

The chain is built from TRBV7-3 and TRBJ2-3; possibly TRBD1 for D (5 bases). From germline, CDR1 is SGHTA and CDR2 FQGTGA. The CDR3 is made up of 14 amino acids. With 5 bases removed from V and 6 bases from J, the gap between germline ends came to 15 bases. CDR3 protein: CASSLSGAGDTQYF. The CDR3 DNA sequence: TGTGCCAGCAGCCTCAGTGGGGCCGGGGATACGCAGTATTTT. The complete variable domain, with remaining parts taken from reference TRBV7-3 and TRBJ2-3, reads GAGVSQTPSNKVTEKGKYVELRCDPISGHTALYWYRQSLGQGPEFLIYFQGTGAADDSGLPNDRFFAVRPEGSVSTLKIQRTERGDSAVYLCASSLSGAGDTQYFGPGTRLTVL.

This clone was observed once. J is TRBJ2-2 and V is TRBV5-6; a possible D gene is TRBD1 (5 bases). The V and J ends lost 4 bases and 4 bases respectively, with 8 bases between them. Germline CDR1 is SGHDT and CDR2 is YYEEEE. The CDR3 totals 13 residues. The CDR3 loop reads CASSQGFTGELFF. The CDR3 region has the DNA TGTGCCAGCAGCCAGGGATTCACCGGGGAGCTGTTTTTT.

The V call is TRBV19, the J call TRBJ1-1; TRBD1 agrees at 9 bases. The CDR3 has 15 residues. Trimming at V came to 10 bases and at J to 1 base, leaving 10 bases not matched to a gene. Germline-derived CDR1 and CDR2 are LNHDA and SQIVND (reference sequence). For the CDR3, the DNA is TGTGCCACCACGAGAGACAGGGGGAGGAACACTGAAGCTTTCTTT. The encoded protein is CATTRDRGRNTEAFF.

The chain combines TRBV3-1 (or the pseudogene TRBV3-2) with TRBJ2-7; 9 nucleotides agree with TRBD1. Germline values: CDR1 LGHDT, CDR2 YNNKEL (reference sequence). J was trimmed by 0 bases and V by 1 base; bases with no gene match: 10. CDR3 length equals 18 residues. CDR3 bases: TGTGCCAGCAGCCAAGGGGACAGGGCCCGACGGAGCTCCTACGAGCAGTACTTC. Protein product: CASSQGDRARRSSYEQYF.

This rearrangement joins TRBV5-1 to TRBJ2-7; 9 bases are a match to TRBD1. This CDR3 has 14 amino acids. V shed 4 bases and J 2 bases; nucleotides not matched to a gene: 4. From germline, CDR1 is SGHRS and CDR2 YFSETQ. The CDR3 sequence is CASSPRQGAYEQYF. The DNA of the CDR3 is TGCGCCAGCAGCCCGAGACAGGGGGCCTACGAGCAGTACTTC.

The rearrangement joins TRBV9 to TRBJ2-1, with TRBD1 matching over 9 bases. V shed 3 bases and J 4 bases; nucleotides not matched to a gene: 8. The CDR3 is 16 amino acids. CDR1 is SGDLS and CDR2 is YYNGEE in the germline V gene. The DNA of the CDR3 is TGTGCCAGCAGCGGAATGACAGGGGGTTCATACAATGAGCAGTTCTTC. It is translated as CASSGMTGGSYNEQFF.

The rearrangement links TRBV7-9 to TRBJ2-3; 12 bases match TRBD2. The germline CDR1 and CDR2 sequences are SEHNR and FQNEAQ (reference sequence). With V trimmed by 5 bases and J by 4 bases, 7 bases remained unmatched. The CDR3 covers 16 residues. This CDR3 reads CASSGGLAGFADTQYF. The CDR3 DNA reads as TGTGCCAGCAGCGGTGGACTAGCGGGGTTCGCAGATACGCAGTATTTT.

The chain uses TRBV2 and TRBJ1-1; 7 bases fit TRBD1. Germline CDR1 and CDR2: SNHLY and FYNNEI. Unmatched junction bases numbered 9, after V lost 6 bases and J lost 2 bases. The CDR3 has 15 amino acids. The CDR3 here is CASRRDGTDNTEAFF. The CDR3 DNA is TGTGCCAGCAGGAGGGATGGGACAGACAACACTGAAGCTTTCTTT.

The chain employs TRBV5-1 and TRBJ1-1, with unresolved D. The CDR3 runs to 13 residues. Germline loops: CDR1 SGHRS, CDR2 YFSETQ. Trimming pared 1 base from V and 5 bases from J, leaving 9 bases between. The CDR3, as DNA: TGCGCCAGCAGCTTGTTAATATCGACTGAAGCTTTCTTT. Encoded protein: CASSLLISTEAFF.

This rearrangement joins TRBV5-4 to TRBJ1-5; 9 bases fit TRBD1. The CDR3 consists of 15 residues. The V and J ends lost 0 bases and 5 bases, in that order; junction bases with no gene match: 3. CDR1 is SGHNT and CDR2 is YYREEE in the germline V gene (reference sequence). The CDR3 loop is CASSLGTGADQPQHF. CDR3 DNA sequence: TGTGCCAGCAGCTTGGGGACAGGGGCCGATCAGCCCCAGCATTTT.

This clone was counted between two and nine times. This chain uses TRBV28 with TRBJ2-2; 10 bases are a match to TRBD1. V trimming: 3 bases; J trimming: 2 bases; junction bases outside the gene matches: 12. The CDR3 runs to 19 residues. Looked up from germline, CDR1 is MDHEN and CDR2 is SYDVKM. The CDR3 nucleotides read TGTGCCAGCAGTTTGAGCTCCCCGGGACAGGGGCTTAACACCGGGGAGCTGTTTTTT. Translated, it gives CASSLSSPGQGLNTGELFF.

This rearrangement joins TRBV5-1 to TRBJ1-1; TRBD1 agrees at 9 bases. The germline V gene encodes CDR1 SGHRS and CDR2 YFSETQ. V dropped 3 bases and J dropped 0; count of bases not matched to a gene: 9. This CDR3 has 17 residues. CDR3 DNA sequence: TGCGCCAGCAGCTGGAGAACAGGGGGCTCCCTGAACACTGAAGCTTTCTTT. This encodes CASSWRTGGSLNTEAFF. Using reference TRBV5-1 and TRBJ1-1 for the parts outside the CDR3, the full variable domain is KAGVTQTPRYLIKTRGQQVTLSCSPISGHRSVSWYQQTPGQGLQFLFEYFSETQRNKGNFPGRFSGRQFSNSRSEMNVSTLELGDSALYLCASSWRTGGSLNTEAFFGQGTRLTVV.

This chain links TRBV5-6 with TRBJ1-4, with no clear D. The CDR3 loop spans 15 amino acids. Trimming took 1 base from V and 0 from J, leaving 7 bases between them. CDR1 and CDR2 from the germline V gene are SGHDT and YYEEEE. CDR3 sequence (DNA): TGTGCCAGCAGCTTGATCGAGACAACTAATGAAAAACTGTTTTTT. Protein: CASSLIETTNEKLFF.

Written as DNA, the CDR3 is TGTGCCAGCAGTCCCTCGGGGGTGGGTGAAGCTTTCTTT. Residues: CASSPSGVGEAFF. This sequence joins TRBV12-3 or TRBV12-4 and TRBJ1-1; weak D call: TRBD1 (5 bases). Deletions cut 5 bases from V and 7 bases from J, with 14 bases between. The CDR3 spans 13 residues.

J is TRBJ2-3 and V is TRBV5-1; possible D gene TRBD2, 7 bases. With 5 bases removed from V and 6 bases from J, the gap between germline ends came to 25 bases. CDR1 SGHRS and CDR2 YFSETQ come from the germline V gene. This CDR3 comprises 17 residues. The CDR3 coding sequence is TGCGCCAGCAGACCACCAACGCGGGGGCTGGGAAGGGATACGCAGTATTTT. Translation gives CASRPPTRGLGRDTQYF.

CDR3 in amino acids: CASSQDYQGNTGELFF. In nucleotides, the CDR3 is TGTGCCAGCAGCCAAGATTACCAGGGGAACACCGGGGAGCTGTTTTTT. This chain uses TRBV4-2 with TRBJ2-2, with D possibly matching TRBD1 (5 bases). This CDR3 spans 16 amino acids. CDR1 is LGHNA and CDR2 is YNFKEQ in the germline V gene. With 0 bases removed from V and 1 base from J, the gap between germline ends came to 9 bases.

The gene calls are TRBV4-3 and TRBJ2-5; D is possibly TRBD2 (5 bases). This CDR3 comprises 13 residues. Germline lookup yields CDR1 LGHNA and CDR2 YSLEER. V lost 4 bases and J 5 bases, leaving 11 bases between the germline ends. CDR3 DNA: TGCGCCAGCAGCCTTGTCGGCGGGGAGACCCAGTACTTC. Translation gives CASSLVGGETQYF.

The V call is TRBV5-6, the J call TRBJ1-2, with 12 bases that match TRBD1. Germline V gene lookup returns CDR1 SGHDT and CDR2 YYEEEE. Unmatched junction bases numbered 7, after V lost 1 base and J lost 0 bases. The CDR3 spans 18 residues. The DNA of the CDR3 is TGTGCCAGCAGCTTGTCCCCGGGACAGGGGGCCTCTAACTATGGCTACACCTTC. Translation gives CASSLSPGQGASNYGYTF.

This clone counts as medium-sized. The gene calls are TRBV13 and TRBJ2-3; 10 nucleotides match TRBD1. Germline assignment: CDR1 PRHDT and CDR2 FYEKMQ (reference sequence). The CDR3 totals 15 residues. The J segment lost 3 bases and the V segment lost 5 bases, leaving 5 bases of the junction unmatched. The CDR3 nucleotides are TGTGCCAGCAGCCTACCGGGACAGGGGACAGATACGCAGTATTTT. Amino acids: CASSLPGQGTDTQYF.

V and J are TRBV23-1 and TRBJ1-1, with D hard to call. TRBV23-1 is annotated as an ORF whose role is uncertain. There are 15 residues in the CDR3. Trimming took 0 bases from V and 1 from J, leaving 9 bases between them. CDR3 sequence reads: CASSQSQQTNTEAFF. The CDR3 nucleotides are TGCGCCAGCAGTCAATCCCAACAGACGAACACTGAAGCTTTCTTT.